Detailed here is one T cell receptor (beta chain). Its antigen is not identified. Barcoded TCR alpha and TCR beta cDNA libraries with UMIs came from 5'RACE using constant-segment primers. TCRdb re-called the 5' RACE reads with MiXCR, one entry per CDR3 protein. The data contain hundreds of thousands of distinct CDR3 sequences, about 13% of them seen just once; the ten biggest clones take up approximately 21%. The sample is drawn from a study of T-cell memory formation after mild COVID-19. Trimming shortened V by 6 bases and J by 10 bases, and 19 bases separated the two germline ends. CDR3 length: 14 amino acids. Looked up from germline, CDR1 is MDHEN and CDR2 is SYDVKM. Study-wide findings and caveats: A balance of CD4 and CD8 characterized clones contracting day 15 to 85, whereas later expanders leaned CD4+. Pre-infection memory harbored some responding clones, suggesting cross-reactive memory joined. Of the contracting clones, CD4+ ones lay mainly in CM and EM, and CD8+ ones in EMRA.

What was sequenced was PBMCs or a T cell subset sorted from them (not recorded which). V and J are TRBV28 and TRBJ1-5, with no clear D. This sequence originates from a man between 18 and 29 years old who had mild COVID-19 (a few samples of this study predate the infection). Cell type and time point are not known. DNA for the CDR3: TGTGCCAGCAGGACCCGGTGGGGTTCGGGACCCCAGCATTTT. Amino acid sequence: CASRTRWGSGPQHF. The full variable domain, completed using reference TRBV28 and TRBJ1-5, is DVKVTQSSRYLVKRTGEKVFLECVQDMDHENMFWYRQDPGLGLRLIYFSYDVKMKEKGDIPEGYSVSREKKERFSLILESASTNQTSMYLCASRTRWGSGPQHFGDGTRLSIL.